The clone carrying this T cell receptor beta chain was seen a few times. Antigen: not known. Each single cDNA molecule received a unique molecular identifier. TCRdb reanalysed the 5' RACE reads using MiXCR and keeps one entry per CDR3 protein. The sample yields about 110,000 distinct CDR3 sequences, roughly 12% seen once. This record comes from a study of early T cells in non-severe SARS-CoV-2 infection. At the level of the study: Whole-blood bulk RNA, unsorted, was sequenced, and chains were unpaired. General study points: Matching results from VDJdb favored anti-spike CD8 responses, leaving private and CD4 specificities undetected.

The CDR3 sequence is 15 residues long. CDR1 is DFQATT and CDR2 is SNEGSKA in the germline V gene (reference sequence). After removal of 3 bases from V and 5 bases from J, the junction contained 10 bases not matched to a gene. The clonotype was recovered from an adult who was a healthcare worker with PCR-confirmed SARS-CoV-2 infection or an uninfected control (not recorded which). The sequences come from whole blood, collected at baseline. The V and J genes are TRBV20-1 and TRBJ1-2; TRBD1 agrees at 9 bases. The CDR3 protein is CSAREMGTGPYGYTF. CDR3 nucleotides: TGCAGTGCTAGGGAAATGGGGACAGGGCCATATGGCTACACCTTC.